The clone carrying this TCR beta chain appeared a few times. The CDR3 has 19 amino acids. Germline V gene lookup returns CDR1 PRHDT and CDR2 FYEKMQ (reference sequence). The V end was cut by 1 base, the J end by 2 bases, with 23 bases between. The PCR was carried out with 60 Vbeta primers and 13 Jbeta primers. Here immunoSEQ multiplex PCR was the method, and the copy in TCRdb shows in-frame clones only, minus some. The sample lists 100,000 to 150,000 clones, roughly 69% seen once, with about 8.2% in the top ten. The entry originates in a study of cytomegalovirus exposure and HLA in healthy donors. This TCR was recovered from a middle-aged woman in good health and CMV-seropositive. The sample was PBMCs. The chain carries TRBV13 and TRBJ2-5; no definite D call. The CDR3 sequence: CASSLDRGELPIVQETQYF. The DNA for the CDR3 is TGTGCCAGCAGCTTAGATCGCGGCGAGCTACCTATCGTTCAAGAGACCCAGTACTTC. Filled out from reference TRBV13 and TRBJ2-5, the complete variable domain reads AAGVIQSPRHLIKEKRETATLKCYPIPRHDTVYWYQQGPGQDPQFLISFYEKMQSDKGSIPDRFSAQQFSDYHSELNMSSLELGDSALYFCASSLDRGELPIVQETQYFGPGTRLLVL.